Sequencing of this TCR beta chain was carried out in a study of Graves' ophthalmopathy and Graves' hyperthyroidism. As the starting material, more than 8 ml of fresh peripheral blood yielded the PBMCs. Germline CDR1 MNHNS, CDR2 SASEGT. The CDR3 length is 13 residues. V lost 6 bases to trimming and J lost 5 bases; unmatched junction nucleotides: 5. Beta-chain TCR CDR3 regions were amplified from RNA transcripts. An opening RT-PCR round employed HTBI primers and preceded a second-round multiplex PCR. TCRdb passed the multiplex PCR reads through MiXCR, listing each CDR3 protein once. Here the sample spans fewer than 650,000 distinct CDR3 sequences, over 20% being singletons. Study-level findings and limits: With a specificity of just over 72% and a sensitivity of more than 65%, the model predicted ophthalmopathy progression.

On this clonotype itself: The antigen remains unidentified.

The receptor comes from a woman aged 18-29 years with stable Graves' hyperthyroidism. Some clones in this sample may be carry-over from other donors' samples. V gene TRBV6-1 combines with J gene TRBJ2-7; TRBD1 agrees at 9 bases. The sequencing sample was made of peripheral blood. The CDR3 sequence is CASRQGARHEQYF. CDR3 coding DNA: TGTGCCAGCAGACAGGGGGCGCGTCACGAGCAGTACTTC.